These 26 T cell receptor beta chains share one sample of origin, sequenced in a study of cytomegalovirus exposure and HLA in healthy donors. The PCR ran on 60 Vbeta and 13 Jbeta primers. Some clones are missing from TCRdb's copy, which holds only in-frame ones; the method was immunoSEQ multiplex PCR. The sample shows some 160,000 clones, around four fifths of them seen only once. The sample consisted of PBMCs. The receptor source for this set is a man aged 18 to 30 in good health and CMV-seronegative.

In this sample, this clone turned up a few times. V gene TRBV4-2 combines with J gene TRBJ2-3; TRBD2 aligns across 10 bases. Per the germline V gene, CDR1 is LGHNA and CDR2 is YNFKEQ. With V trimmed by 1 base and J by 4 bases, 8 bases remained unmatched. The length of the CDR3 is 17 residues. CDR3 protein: CASSQAALAGESDTQYF. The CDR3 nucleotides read TGTGCCAGCAGCCAAGCGGCGCTAGCGGGGGAGTCAGATACGCAGTATTTT.

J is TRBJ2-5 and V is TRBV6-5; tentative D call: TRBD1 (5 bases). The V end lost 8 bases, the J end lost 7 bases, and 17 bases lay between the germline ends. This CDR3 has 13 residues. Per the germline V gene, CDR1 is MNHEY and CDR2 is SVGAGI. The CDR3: CASGEGERRTQYF. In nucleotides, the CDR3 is TGTGCCAGCGGGGAAGGGGAAAGGAGGACCCAGTACTTC.

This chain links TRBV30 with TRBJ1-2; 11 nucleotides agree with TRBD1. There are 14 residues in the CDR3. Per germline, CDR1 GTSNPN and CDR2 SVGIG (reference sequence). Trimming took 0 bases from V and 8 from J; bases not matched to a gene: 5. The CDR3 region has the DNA TGTGCCTGGAGTGTAGGACAGGGGGCGGGAGGCTACACCTTC. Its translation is CAWSVGQGAGGYTF.

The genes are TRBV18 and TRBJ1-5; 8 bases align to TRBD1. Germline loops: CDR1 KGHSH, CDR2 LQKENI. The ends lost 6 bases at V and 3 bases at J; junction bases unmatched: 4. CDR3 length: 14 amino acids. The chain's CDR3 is CASSQGAINQPQHF. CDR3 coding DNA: TGTGCCAGCTCGCAGGGGGCCATCAATCAGCCCCAGCATTTT. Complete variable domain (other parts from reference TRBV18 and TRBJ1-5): NAGVMQNPRHLVRRRGQEARLRCSPMKGHSHVYWYRQLPEEGLKFMVYLQKENIIDESGMPKERFSAEFPKEGPSILRIQQVVRGDSAAYFCASSQGAINQPQHFGDGTRLSIL.

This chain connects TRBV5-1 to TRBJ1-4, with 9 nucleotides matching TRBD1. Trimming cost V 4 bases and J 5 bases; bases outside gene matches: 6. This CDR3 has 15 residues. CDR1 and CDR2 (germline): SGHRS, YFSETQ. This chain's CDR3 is CASSTLTGGNEKLFF. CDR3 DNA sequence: TGCGCCAGCAGCACCTTGACAGGGGGAAATGAAAAACTGTTTTTT.

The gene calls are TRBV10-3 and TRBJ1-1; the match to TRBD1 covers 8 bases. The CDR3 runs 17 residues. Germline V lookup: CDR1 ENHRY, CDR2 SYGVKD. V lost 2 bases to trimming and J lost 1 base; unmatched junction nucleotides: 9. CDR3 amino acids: CAISEPNRGYGNTEAFF. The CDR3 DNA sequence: TGTGCCATCAGTGAGCCGAACAGGGGGTACGGGAACACTGAAGCTTTCTTT.

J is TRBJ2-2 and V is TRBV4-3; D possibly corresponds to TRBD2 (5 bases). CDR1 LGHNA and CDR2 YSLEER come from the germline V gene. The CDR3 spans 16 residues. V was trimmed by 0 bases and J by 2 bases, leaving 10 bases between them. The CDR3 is CASSQDFPSNTGELFF. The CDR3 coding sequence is TGCGCCAGCAGCCAAGATTTCCCTAGCAACACCGGGGAGCTGTTTTTT.

The chain's CDR3 is CASSLQGQRNTEAFF. CDR3 coding DNA: TGTGCCAGCAGCTTACAGGGCCAGAGGAACACTGAAGCTTTCTTT. The gene calls are TRBV7-2 and TRBJ1-1; tentatively, D is TRBD1 (5 bases). Germline-derived CDR1 and CDR2 are SGHTA and FQGNSA. The CDR3 is made up of 15 amino acids. V shed 2 bases and J shed 1 base, with 11 bases lying between them.

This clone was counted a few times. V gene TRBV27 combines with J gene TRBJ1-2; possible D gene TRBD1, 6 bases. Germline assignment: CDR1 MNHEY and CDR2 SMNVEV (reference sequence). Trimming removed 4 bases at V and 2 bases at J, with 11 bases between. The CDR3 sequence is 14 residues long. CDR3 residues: CASSWRGGNYGYTF. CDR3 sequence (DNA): TGTGCCAGCAGTTGGAGGGGGGGAAACTATGGCTACACCTTC.

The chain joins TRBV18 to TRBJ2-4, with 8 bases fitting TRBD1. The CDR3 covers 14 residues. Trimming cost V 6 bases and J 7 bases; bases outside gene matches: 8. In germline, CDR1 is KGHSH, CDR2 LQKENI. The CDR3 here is CASSDRAASNIQYF. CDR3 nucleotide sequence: TGTGCCAGCTCGGACAGGGCCGCGTCTAACATTCAGTACTTC.

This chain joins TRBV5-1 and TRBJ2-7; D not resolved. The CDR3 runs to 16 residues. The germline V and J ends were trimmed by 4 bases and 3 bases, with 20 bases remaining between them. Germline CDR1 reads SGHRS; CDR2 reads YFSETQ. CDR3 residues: CASSLLSHGANYEQYF. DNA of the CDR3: TGCGCCAGCAGCCTCCTGTCCCACGGAGCCAACTACGAGCAGTACTTC. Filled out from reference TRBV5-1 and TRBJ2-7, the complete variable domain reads KAGVTQTPRYLIKTRGQQVTLSCSPISGHRSVSWYQQTPGQGLQFLFEYFSETQRNKGNFPGRFSGRQFSNSRSEMNVSTLELGDSALYLCASSLLSHGANYEQYFGPGTRLTVT.

The CDR3 nucleotides read TGTGCCAGCAGTCCCTCTCTAGGAGGGCCCGGGACCCAGTACTTC. Its translation: CASSPSLGGPGTQYF. This chain uses TRBV6-5 with TRBJ2-5; the D gene is possibly TRBD2 (6 bases). Germline V CDR1 and CDR2: MNHEY, SVGAGI. The CDR3 length is 15 residues. The V and J ends lost 5 bases and 7 bases respectively, with 20 bases between them.

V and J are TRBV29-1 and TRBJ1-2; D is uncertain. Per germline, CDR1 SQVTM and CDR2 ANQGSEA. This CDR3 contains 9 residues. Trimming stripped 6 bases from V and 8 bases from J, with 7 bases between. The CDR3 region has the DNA TGCAGCGTCCGGGAGGGCTACACCTTC. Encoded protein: CSVREGYTF.

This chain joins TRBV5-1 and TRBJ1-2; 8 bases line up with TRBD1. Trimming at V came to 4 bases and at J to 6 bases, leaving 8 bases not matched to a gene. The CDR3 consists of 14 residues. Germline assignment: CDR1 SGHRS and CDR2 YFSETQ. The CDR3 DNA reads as TGCGCCAGCAGCGAGCAGCAGGGGGCTAATGGCTACACCTTC. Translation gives CASSEQQGANGYTF.

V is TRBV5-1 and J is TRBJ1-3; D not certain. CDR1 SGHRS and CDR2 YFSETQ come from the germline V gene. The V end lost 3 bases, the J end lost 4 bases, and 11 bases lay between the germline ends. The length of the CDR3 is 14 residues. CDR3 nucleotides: TGCGCCAGCAGCTCGGGTCGAGAGGGAAACACCATATATTTT. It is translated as CASSSGREGNTIYF.

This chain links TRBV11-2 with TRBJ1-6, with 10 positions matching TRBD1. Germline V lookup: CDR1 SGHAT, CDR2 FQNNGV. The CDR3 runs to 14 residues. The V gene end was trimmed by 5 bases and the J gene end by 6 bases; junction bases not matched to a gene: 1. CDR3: CASSRDRGNSPLHF. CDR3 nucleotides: TGTGCCAGCAGCCGGGACAGGGGTAATTCACCCCTCCACTTT.

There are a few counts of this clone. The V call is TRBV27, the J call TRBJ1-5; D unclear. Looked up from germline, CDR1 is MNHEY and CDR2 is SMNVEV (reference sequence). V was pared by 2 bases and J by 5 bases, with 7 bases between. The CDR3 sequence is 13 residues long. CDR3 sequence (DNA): TGTGCCAGCAGTTTAAGGCAGGATCAGCCCCAGCATTTT. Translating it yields CASSLRQDQPQHF.

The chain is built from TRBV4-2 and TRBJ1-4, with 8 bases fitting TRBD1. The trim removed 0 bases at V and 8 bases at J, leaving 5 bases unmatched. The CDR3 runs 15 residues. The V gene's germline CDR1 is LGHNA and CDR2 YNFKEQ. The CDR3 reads CASSQEGQGREKLFF. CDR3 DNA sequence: TGTGCCAGCAGCCAAGAAGGACAGGGACGGGAAAAACTGTTTTTT.

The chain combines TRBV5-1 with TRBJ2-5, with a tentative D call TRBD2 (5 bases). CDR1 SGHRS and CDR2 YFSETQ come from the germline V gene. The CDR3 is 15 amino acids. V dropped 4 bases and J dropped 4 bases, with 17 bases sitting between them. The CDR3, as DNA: TGCGCCAGCAGCCGGGGTGGAACGGCGGGAGAGACCCAGTACTTC. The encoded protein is CASSRGGTAGETQYF.

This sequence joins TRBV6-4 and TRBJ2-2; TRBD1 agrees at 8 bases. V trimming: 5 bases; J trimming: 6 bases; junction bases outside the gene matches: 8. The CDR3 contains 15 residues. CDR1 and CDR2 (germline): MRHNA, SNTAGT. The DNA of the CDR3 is TGTGCCAGCAGTTCAGGGGGCGATCATTCCGGGGAGCTGTTTTTT. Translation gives CASSSGGDHSGELFF.

The CDR3 loop is CASSAQGDRQETQYF. CDR3 DNA: TGTGCCAGCAGTGCACAAGGGGATCGGCAAGAGACCCAGTACTTC. The V call is TRBV6-5, the J call TRBJ2-5, with a weak D call TRBD1 (5 bases). V was clipped by 5 bases and J by 2 bases, with 15 bases between them. CDR3 size: 15 residues. Germline V gives CDR1 MNHEY, CDR2 SVGAGI.

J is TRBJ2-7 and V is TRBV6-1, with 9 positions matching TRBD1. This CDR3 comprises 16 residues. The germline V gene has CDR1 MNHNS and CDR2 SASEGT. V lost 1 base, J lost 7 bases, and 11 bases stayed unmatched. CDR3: CASSEGGTGLILEQYF. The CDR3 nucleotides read TGTGCCAGCAGTGAAGGAGGGACAGGGTTGATACTTGAGCAGTACTTC.

DNA for the CDR3: TGTGCCAGCAGCTTAGACGCGGATTCCTACAATGAGCAGTTCTTC. Translation gives CASSLDADSYNEQFF. The rearrangement uses TRBV7-2 and TRBJ2-1, with D unresolved. This CDR3 is built from 15 residues. V was cut by 1 base and J by 1 base, with 8 bases left in between. Germline-derived CDR1 and CDR2 are SGHTA and FQGNSA.

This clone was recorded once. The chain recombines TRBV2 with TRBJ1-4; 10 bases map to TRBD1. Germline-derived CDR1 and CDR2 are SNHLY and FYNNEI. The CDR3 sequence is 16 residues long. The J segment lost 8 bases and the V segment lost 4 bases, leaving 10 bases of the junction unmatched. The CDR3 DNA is TGTGCCAGCAGTGGGTCCTGGGACAGGGGTCTGGAAAAACTGTTTTTT. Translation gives CASSGSWDRGLEKLFF.

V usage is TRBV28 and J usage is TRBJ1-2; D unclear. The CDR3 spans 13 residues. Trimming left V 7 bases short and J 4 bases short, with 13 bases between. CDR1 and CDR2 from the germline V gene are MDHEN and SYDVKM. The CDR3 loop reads CASIFLRVYGYTF. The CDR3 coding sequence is TGTGCCAGCATCTTCCTGAGGGTCTATGGCTACACCTTC.

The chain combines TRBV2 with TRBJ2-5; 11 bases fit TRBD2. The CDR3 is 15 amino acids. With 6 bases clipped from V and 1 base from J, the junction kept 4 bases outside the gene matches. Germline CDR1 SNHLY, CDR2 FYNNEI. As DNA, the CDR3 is TGTGCCAGCAGGGTAGCGGGGGGGCCCCAAGAGACCCAGTACTTC. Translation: CASRVAGGPQETQYF. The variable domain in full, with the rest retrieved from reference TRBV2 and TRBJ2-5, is EPEVTQTPSHQVTQMGQEVILRCVPISNHLYFYWYRQILGQKVEFLVSFYNNEISEKSEIFDDQFSVERPDGSNFTLKIRSTKLEDSAMYFCASRVAGGPQETQYFGPGTRLLVL.